This T cell receptor beta chain was profiled in a study of T cells in Graves' hyperthyroidism and ophthalmopathy. Overall study results and limits: It was a median approximately 6.9 months before onset that the model predicted ophthalmopathy.

A few counts support this clonotype. What it binds is unknown. The CDR3 regions of TCR beta were amplified from RNA transcripts. An initial round of RT-PCR targeting the TCR CDR3 relied on the HTBI primer set. TCRdb re-analysed the multiplex PCR reads in MiXCR, keeping a single row per CDR3 protein. The repertoire holds about 640,000 distinct CDR3 sequences, with around 20% as singletons. A Clinical Activity Score of at least 3, a NOSPECS grade of at least 4 and a duration under 3 months were recorded in the ophthalmopathy patients. The TCR originated in a man aged 25-40 years with Graves' ophthalmopathy. Specimen: blood.

DNA of the CDR3: TGTGCCAGTAGTATTGGGTCAAACGAGGTGTCCAACGTCCTGACTTTC. It codes for CASSIGSNEVSNVLTF. The chain has TRBV19 and TRBJ2-6; D ambiguous. CDR3 length equals 16 residues. CDR1 LNHDA and CDR2 SQIVND come from the germline V gene (reference sequence). V dropped 3 bases and J dropped 8 bases, with 17 bases sitting between them.